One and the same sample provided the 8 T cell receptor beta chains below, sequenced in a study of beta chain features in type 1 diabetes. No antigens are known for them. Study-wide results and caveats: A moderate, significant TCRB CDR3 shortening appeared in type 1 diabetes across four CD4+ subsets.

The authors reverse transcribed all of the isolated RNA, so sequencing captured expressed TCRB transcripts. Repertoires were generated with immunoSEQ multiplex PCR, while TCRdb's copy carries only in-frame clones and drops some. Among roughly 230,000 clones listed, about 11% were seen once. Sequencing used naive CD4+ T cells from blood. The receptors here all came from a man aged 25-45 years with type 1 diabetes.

CDR3 region: CASSPRTAGYTF. The CDR3 DNA sequence: TGTGCCAGCAGTCCCCGGACAGCTGGCTACACCTTC. The chain recombines TRBV6-1 with TRBJ1-2; tentatively, D is TRBD1 (6 bases). CDR3 length: 12 amino acids. Germline lookup yields CDR1 MNHNS and CDR2 SASEGT. V was cut by 5 bases and J by 7 bases, with 11 bases left in between.

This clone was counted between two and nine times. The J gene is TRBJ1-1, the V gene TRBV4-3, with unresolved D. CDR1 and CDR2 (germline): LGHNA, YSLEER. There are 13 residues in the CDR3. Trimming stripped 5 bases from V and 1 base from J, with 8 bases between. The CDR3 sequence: CASSLTQNTEAFF. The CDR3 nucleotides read TGCGCCAGCAGCTTAACACAGAACACTGAAGCTTTCTTT.

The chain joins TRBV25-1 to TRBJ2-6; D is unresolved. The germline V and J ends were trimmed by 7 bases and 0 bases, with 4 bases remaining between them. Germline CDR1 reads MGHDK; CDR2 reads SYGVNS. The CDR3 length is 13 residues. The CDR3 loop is CASTLSGANVLTF. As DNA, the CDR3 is TGTGCCAGCACTCTCTCTGGGGCCAACGTCCTGACTTTC.

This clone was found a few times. The CDR3 here is CASSGTFSGNTIYF. In DNA form, the CDR3 reads TGTGCCAGCAGTGGGACATTCTCTGGAAACACCATATATTTT. V and J are TRBV2 and TRBJ1-3; D possibly corresponds to TRBD1 (5 bases). This CDR3 has 14 residues. V was cut by 4 bases and J by 0 bases, with 7 bases left in between. Germline V CDR1 and CDR2: SNHLY, FYNNEI.

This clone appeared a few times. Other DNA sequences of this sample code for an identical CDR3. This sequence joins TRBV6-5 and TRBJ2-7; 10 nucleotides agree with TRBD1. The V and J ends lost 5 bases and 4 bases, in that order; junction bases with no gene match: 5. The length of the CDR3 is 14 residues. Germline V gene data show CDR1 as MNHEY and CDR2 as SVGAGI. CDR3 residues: CASSRDRGAYEQYF. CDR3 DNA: TGTGCCAGCAGTCGGGACAGGGGTGCGTACGAGCAGTACTTC.

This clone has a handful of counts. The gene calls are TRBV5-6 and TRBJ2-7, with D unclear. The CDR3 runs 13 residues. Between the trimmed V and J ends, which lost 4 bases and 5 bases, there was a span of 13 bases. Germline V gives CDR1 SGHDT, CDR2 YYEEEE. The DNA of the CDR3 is TGTGCCAGCAGCCATATAAGCGCCCACGAGCAGTACTTC. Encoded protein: CASSHISAHEQYF.

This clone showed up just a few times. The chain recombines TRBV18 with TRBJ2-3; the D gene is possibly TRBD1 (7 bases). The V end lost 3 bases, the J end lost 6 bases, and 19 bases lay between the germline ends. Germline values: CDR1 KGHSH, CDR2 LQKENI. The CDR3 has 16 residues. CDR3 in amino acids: CASSPVGGGSRDTQYF. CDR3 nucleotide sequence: TGTGCCAGCTCACCGGTCGGAGGGGGCTCTCGGGATACGCAGTATTTT. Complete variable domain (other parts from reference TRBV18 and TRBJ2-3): NAGVMQNPRHLVRRRGQEARLRCSPMKGHSHVYWYRQLPEEGLKFMVYLQKENIIDESGMPKERFSAEFPKEGPSILRIQQVVRGDSAAYFCASSPVGGGSRDTQYFGPGTRLTVL.

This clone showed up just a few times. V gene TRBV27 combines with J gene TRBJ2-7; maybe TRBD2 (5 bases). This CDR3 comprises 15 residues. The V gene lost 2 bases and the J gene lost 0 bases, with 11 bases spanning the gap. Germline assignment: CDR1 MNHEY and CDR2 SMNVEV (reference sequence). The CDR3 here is CASSLVAGSSYEQYF. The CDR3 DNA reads TGTGCCAGCAGTTTAGTGGCGGGCAGCTCCTACGAGCAGTACTTC.